This entry features one T cell receptor (beta chain) sequence. The sample belongs to a study of blood T cell repertoires in COVID-19. Study context: Researchers got acute and convalescent COVID-19 samples from the United States, Italy and Spain.

Measured with immunoSEQ multiplex PCR; TCRdb has only the in-frame clones, and not every one. Here the sample spans about 190,000 clones, 70% to 85% being singletons. The V and J ends lost 2 bases and 1 base respectively, with 21 bases between them. This CDR3 spans 17 amino acids. Per germline, CDR1 SQVTM and CDR2 ANQGSEA. The material sequenced was peripheral blood. This TCR derives from a man between 50 and 59 years old who had recovered from COVID-19. The V and J genes are TRBV29-1 and TRBJ2-7; D is undetermined. CDR3 DNA: TGCAGCGTTGAACTACCCGAGAGTCCCCTTGGTTCCTACGAGCAGTACTTC. Amino acids: CSVELPESPLGSYEQYF.